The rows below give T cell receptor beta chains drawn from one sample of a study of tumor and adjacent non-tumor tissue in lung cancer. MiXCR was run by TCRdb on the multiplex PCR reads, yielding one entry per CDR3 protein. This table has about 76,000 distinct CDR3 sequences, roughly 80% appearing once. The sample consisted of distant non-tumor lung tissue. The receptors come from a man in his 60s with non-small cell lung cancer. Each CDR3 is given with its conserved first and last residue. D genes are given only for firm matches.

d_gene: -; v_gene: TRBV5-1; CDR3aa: CASSWTGNTEVFF
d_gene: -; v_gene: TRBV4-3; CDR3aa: CACSHDRVQTYNEQFF
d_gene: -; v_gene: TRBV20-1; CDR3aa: CSATEFDEQFF
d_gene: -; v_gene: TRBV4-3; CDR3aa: CASTQDQGRDEQFF
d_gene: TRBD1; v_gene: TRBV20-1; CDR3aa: CSATGVNTEAFF
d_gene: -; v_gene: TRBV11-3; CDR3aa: CANSAQDRSPLHF
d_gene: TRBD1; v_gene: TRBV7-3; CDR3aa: CASSFSGGFGNTIYF
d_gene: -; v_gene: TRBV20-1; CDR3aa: CSARVRDRTNTEAFF
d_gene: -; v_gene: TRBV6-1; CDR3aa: CASSENPRGTEAQYF
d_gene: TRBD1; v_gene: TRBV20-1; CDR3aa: CSAGQGCTEAFF
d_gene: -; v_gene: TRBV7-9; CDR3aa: CASSENGLLNTEAFF
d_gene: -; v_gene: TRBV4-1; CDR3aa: CASIIRGLAREEQYF
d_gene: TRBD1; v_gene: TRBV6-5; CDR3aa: CARSYSGTGWNSPLHF
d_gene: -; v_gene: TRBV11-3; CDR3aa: CVSSLAGAEDSF
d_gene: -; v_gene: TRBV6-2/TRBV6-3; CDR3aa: CASSPRAKRDTQYF
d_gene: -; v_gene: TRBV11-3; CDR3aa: CASSSRVVGGYRAGELFF
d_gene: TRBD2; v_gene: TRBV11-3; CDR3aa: CASSSRGAGGYRSGVLFF
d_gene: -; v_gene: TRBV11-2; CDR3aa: CARSLLDWNTGELFF
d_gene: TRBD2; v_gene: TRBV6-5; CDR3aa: CAGSLAGASTGTNVLTF
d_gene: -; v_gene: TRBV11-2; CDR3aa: CASSLTGSSYNEQFF
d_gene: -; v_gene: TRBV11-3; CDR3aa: CAIVSGDNVLTF
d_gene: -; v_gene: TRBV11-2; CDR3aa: CASSLGGDKNSSLHF
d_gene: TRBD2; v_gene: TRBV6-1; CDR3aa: CGGSQLAGEVDTQYF
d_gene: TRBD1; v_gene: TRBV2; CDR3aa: CASSEIDRGRYGYTF
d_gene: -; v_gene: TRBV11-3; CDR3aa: CASCLVTWGYYEQYF
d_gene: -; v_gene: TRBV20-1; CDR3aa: CRSGRLNTEAFF
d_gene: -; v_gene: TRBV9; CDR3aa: CADSVEVRAGDGNEQFF
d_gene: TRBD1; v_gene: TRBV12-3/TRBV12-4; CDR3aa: CVSRPKQGANRETLYF
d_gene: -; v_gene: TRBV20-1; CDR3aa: CSARDPISPYNSHLHF
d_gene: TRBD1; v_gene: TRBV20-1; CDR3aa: CSARTGQGETQYF
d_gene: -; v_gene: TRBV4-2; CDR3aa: CASSQDRGFPPHEQYF
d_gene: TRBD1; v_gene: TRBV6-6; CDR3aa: CVSSYLEGQGIIF
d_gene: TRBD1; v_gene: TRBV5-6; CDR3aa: CASSQDRGDVYNEQFF
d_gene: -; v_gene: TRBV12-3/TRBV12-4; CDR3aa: CASYLLRDQPQHF
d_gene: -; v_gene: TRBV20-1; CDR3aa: CSARHNRQSSNNEQFF
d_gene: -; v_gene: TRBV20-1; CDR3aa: CGARTVKSYEQYF
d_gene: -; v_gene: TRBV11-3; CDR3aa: CARSYGQIYERYF
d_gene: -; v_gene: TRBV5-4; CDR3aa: CVSSLPAGASNTRELFF
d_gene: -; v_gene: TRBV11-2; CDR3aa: CASSSRSGVQYF
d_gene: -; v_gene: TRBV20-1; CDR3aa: CNVRDFDRSYYEQYF
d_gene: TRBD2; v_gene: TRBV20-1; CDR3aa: CNVSSPIGRYEQYF
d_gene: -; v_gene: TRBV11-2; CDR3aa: CASNLNRWQQETQYF
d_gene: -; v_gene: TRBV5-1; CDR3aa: CASSLPTGNSPLHF
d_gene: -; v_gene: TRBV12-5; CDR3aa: CASDLRHGVTDTQYF
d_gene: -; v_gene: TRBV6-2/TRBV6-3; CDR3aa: CTSSYPYGNTEAFF
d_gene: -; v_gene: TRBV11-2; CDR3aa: CASSTSKRNYNEQFF
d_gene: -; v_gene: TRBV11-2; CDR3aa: CANSLGGRRTGELFF
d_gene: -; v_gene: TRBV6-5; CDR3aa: CTSSYSPGTYPHNEQFF
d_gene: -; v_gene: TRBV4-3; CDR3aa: CASSPRLGGGRTGELFF
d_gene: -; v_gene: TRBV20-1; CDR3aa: CSASAVTCEQCF
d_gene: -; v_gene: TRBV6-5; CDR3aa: CASMRDNIQETQYF
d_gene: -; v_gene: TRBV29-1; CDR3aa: CSANRDLMNTEAFF
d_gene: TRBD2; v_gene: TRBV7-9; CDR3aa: CASSAGGLAYEWYF
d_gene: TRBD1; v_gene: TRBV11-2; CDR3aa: CTCNSTGEETQYF
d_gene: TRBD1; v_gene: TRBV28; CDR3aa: CASNPGGGRGGYTF